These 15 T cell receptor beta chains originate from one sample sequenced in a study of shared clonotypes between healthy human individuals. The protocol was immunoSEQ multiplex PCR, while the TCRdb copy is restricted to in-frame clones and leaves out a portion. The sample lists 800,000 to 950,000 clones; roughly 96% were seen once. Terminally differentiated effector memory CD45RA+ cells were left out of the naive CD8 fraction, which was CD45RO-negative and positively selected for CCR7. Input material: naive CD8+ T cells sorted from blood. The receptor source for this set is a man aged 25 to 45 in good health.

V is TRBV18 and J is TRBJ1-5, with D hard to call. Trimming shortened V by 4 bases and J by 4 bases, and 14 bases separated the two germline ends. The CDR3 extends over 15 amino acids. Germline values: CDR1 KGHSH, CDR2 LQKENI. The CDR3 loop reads CASSLSAIQNQPQHF. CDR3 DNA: TGTGCCAGCTCACTTTCGGCAATCCAAAATCAGCCCCAGCATTTT.

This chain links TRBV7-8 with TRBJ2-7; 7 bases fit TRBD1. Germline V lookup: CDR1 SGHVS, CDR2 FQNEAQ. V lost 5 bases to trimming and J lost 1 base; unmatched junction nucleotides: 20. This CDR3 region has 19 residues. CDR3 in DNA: TGTGCCAGCAGCCCCACAGGGGAAACCAACCTTGGCTTATCCTACGAGCAGTACTTC. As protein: CASSPTGETNLGLSYEQYF.

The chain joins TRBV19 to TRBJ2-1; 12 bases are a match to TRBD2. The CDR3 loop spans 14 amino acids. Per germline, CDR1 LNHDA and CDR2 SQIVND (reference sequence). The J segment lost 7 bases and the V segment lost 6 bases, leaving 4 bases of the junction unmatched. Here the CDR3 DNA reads TGTGCCAGTAGGACTAGCGGGAGAAGAAATGAGCAGTTCTTC. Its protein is CASRTSGRRNEQFF.

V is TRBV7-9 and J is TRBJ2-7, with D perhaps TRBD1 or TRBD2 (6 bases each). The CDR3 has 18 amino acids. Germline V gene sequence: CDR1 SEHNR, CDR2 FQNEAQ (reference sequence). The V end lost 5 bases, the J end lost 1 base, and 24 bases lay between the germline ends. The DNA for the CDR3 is TGTGCCAGCAGCCTCGGAGGGGGAACCCGGTCTGGATCCTACGAGCAGTACTTC. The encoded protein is CASSLGGGTRSGSYEQYF.

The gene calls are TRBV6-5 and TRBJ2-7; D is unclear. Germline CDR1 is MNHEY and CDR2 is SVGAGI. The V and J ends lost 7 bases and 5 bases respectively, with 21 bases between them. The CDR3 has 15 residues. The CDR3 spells CASNTRHGLGDEQYF. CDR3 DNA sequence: TGTGCCAGCAACACACGCCATGGGTTGGGCGACGAGCAGTACTTC.

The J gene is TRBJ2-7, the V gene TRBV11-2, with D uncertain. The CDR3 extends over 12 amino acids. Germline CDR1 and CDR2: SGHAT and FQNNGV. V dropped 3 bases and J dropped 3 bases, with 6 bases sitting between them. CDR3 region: CASSFLNYEQYF. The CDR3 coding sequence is TGTGCCAGCAGCTTCCTAAACTACGAGCAGTACTTC.

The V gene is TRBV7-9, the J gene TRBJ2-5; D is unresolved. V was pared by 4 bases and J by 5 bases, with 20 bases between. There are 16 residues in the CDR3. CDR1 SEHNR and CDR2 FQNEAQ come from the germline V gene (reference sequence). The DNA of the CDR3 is TGTGCCAGCAGCTACCGGAGCCTCTCTTTGGGTGAGACCCAGTACTTC. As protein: CASSYRSLSLGETQYF.

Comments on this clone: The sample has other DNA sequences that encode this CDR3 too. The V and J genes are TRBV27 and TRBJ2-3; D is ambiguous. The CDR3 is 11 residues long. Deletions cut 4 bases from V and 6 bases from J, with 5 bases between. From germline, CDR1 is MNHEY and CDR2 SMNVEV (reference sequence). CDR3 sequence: CASSSLDTQYF. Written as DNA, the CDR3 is TGTGCCAGCAGTTCTCTGGATACGCAGTATTTT.

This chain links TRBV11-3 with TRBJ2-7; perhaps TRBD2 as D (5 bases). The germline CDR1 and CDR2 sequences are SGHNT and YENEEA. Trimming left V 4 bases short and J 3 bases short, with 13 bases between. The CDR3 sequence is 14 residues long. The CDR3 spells CASSSPAEDYEQYF. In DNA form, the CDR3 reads TGTGCCAGCAGCTCCCCGGCGGAGGACTACGAGCAGTACTTC.

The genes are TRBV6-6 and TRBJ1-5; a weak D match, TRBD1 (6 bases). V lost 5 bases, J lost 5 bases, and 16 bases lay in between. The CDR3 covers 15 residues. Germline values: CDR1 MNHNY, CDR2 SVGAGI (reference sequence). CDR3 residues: CASSTYTGIDQPQHF. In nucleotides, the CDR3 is TGTGCCAGCAGTACCTACACAGGGATCGATCAGCCCCAGCATTTT.

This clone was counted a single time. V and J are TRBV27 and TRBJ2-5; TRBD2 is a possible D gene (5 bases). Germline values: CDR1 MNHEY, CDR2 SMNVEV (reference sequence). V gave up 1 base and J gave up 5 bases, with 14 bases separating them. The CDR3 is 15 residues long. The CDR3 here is CASSLWESRRETQYF. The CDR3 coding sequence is TGTGCCAGCAGTTTATGGGAGAGCCGGAGGGAGACCCAGTACTTC.

The CDR3 coding sequence is TGTGCCAGCTCGGCCAGGGACAACACCGGGGAGCTGTTTTTT. It codes for CASSARDNTGELFF. The rearrangement uses TRBV21-1 and TRBJ2-2. TRBV21-1 is described as a pseudogene. The CDR3 is 14 residues long.

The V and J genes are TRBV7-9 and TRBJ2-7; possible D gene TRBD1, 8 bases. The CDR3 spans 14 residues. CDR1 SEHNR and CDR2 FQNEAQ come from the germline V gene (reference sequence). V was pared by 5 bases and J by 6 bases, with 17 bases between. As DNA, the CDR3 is TGTGCCAGCAGCGTAACAGGGGGGGAACGCGAGCAGTACTTC. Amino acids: CASSVTGGEREQYF.

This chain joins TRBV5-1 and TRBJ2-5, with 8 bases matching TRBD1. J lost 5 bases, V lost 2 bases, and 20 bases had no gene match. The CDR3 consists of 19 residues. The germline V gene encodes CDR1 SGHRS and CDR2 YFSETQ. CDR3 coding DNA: TGCGCCAGCAGCTTAATGGATCAAGTAGGACAGGGTTGGGTTGAGACCCAGTACTTC. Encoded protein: CASSLMDQVGQGWVETQYF.

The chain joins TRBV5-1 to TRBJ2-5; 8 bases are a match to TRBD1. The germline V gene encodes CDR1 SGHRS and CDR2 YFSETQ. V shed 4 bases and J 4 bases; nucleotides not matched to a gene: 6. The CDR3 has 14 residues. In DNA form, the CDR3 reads TGCGCCAGCAGCACCTGGACAGGGCGAGAGACCCAGTACTTC. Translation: CASSTWTGRETQYF.